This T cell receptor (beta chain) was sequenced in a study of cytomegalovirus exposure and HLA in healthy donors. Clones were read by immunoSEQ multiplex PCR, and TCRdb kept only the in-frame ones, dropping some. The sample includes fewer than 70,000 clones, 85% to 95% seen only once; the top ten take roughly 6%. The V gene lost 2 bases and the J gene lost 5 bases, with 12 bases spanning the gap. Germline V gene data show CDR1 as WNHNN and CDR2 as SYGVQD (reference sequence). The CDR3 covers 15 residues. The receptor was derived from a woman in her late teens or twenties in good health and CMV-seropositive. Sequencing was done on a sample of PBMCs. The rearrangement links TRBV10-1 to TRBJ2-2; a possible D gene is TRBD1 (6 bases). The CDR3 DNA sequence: TGCGCCAGCAGTGAGCTCAGGGGTGGAACCGGGGAGCTGTTTTTT. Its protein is CASSELRGGTGELFF.